This paragraph reports one T cell receptor (delta chain). This clone appeared many times. Its cognate antigen has yet to be identified. No base quality values were provided; no much bigger clone lies one nucleotide off. The library was built by means of multiplex PCR. A 32-plex assay amplified the genomic DNA, with primers for all 8 TRDV and 4 TRDJ genes spanning the CDR3. During roughly 3 cycles of barcoding PCR, a 12-nucleotide UMI was attached, and a second PCR using Illumina adapter primers followed. AMPure XP beads were used to purify the libraries, whose quality was checked on a Fragment Analyzer using the HS NGS Fragment kit. The sequencing was run with an Illumina MiniSeq mid-output kit, including roughly 20% PhiX, and 150 cycles of paired-end reads. The study's processing was this. Reads were processed with MIGEC version 1.2.9 to group reads by UMI and build error-corrected consensus sequences. For post-processing, modified scripts from VDJtools version 1.2.1 were used together with the tcR R package. Clonotypes were called again by TCRdb from the public reads via CATT, and duplicate nucleotide sequences were then merged into one entry. The V and J calls and clone size come from TCRdb's table, not from the authors' own analysis. The sample table holds some 4,500 delta-chain clones, of which roughly 12% were seen once. Under 60% of the sample is in the top ten clones.

The germline ends are 39 bases apart after V is trimmed by 4 bases and J by 0 bases. CDR1 and CDR2, per the germline V gene, are TSWWSYY and QGS. The CDR3 measures 24 amino acids from cysteine to phenylalanine. Only the CDR3 region is kept as DNA, spanning 72 bases read in frame from base 1. The data were obtained in a study of DNA immune sequencing with unique molecular identifiers (dated by TCRdb to about 2020). Regarding the research as a whole: Using immunomagnetic cell separation, gammadelta T cells were enriched from buffy coats, and the genomic DNA of these cells was sequenced. For the enriched versus non-enriched comparison, approximately 100 ng enriched gammadelta T-cell DNA and approximately 1 ug non-enriched PBMC DNA were sequenced. Fluorescence-activated cell sorting was used to enrich gammadelta T cells from the PBMC of roughly 11 healthy people. The study developed and validated an ultrasensitive DNA-based TRD repertoire sequencing method using PCR-introduced unique molecular identifiers. Validation of the method was performed on synthetic reference molecules and on blood samples from healthy individuals. All donors were healthy individuals, and ten of the donors were profiled using sorted gammadelta T cells from peripheral blood.

General findings and caveats noted by the study authors: Among clonotypes in healthy donors, the most frequent TRD rearrangement was TRDV2 paired with TRDJ1. Healthy donors differed in TRD repertoire diversity, and several donors were highly oligoclonal, meaning the top 5 clonotypes made up more than half of productive molecules. Novel TRD sequences not targeted by the primers cannot be detected with the primer-based approach.

This clonotype was obtained from a human donor in good health. In this chain, TRDV1 is recombined with TRDJ1, with the D call perhaps TRDD2 or TRDD3, each one matching 9 bases. Germline matching of the DNA provided the J gene here, since TCRdb leaves it blank. Sequenced: gamma-delta T cells enriched from blood buffy coat, or unenriched PBMCs (not recorded which). The CDR3 loop reads CALGAPTFLRATGDTRPYTDKLIF. The nucleotides read TGTGCTCTTGGGGCCCCAACCTTCCTACGAGCCACTGGGGATACGCGACCGTACACCGATAAACTCATCTTT.